The present entry profiles one T cell receptor (beta chain) with its context. Its specificity is not known. This entry is derived from a study of cytomegalovirus exposure and HLA in healthy donors. The PCR had 60 Vbeta and 13 Jbeta primers. TCRdb's table, derived via immunoSEQ multiplex PCR, lists solely in-frame clones and lacks some. This sample has just under 250,000 clones, with 82% found just once. General study results and limits: Cytomegalovirus association was listed for 150 to 200 TCR beta chains. In a later analysis, TCR beta V- and J-gene trimming showed a link to a missense DCLRE1C variant. Rarity held for most TCR sequences, but there were some public TCRs that occurred in many donors.

The receptor was isolated from a middle-aged woman in good health and CMV-seropositive. Specimen: PBMCs.

The CDR3 nucleotides are TGTGCCCTTCACCCAGAGGGATGGATCGGAGATTCACCCCTCCACTTT. Residues: CALHPEGWIGDSPLHF. The rearrangement links TRBV30 to TRBJ1-6; no firm D call. Germline V gives CDR1 GTSNPN, CDR2 SVGIG (reference sequence). The ends were cut back, 8 bases at V and 8 bases at J, with 25 bases in the middle. This CDR3 spans 16 amino acids.